This T cell receptor (beta chain) was identified during a study of blood T cells in healthy people across ages. Alongside a J-beta primer mix, a sample-barcoded 5' primer served in a second PCR lasting about 7 to 12 cycles. TCRdb processed the 5' RACE reads anew with MiXCR; each CDR3 protein has one entry. Here the sample spans about 1.4 million distinct CDR3 sequences, approximately 59% being singletons. The CDR3 extends over 14 amino acids. After removal of 6 bases from V and 2 bases from J, the junction contained 6 bases not matched to a gene. Germline CDR1 and CDR2: SQVTM and ANQGSEA. This clonotype has a handful of counts.

V and J are TRBV29-1 and TRBJ2-1; 8 bases line up with TRBD1. Sequenced: blood. The receptor comes from a man aged 18 to 30 in good health. The CDR3 reads CSVDRGSTYNEQFF. The CDR3 DNA sequence: TGCAGCGTCGACAGGGGTTCCACCTACAATGAGCAGTTCTTC.